What follows are 8 T cell receptor beta chains derived from one specimen sequenced in a study of OX40 agonist ivuxolimab in advanced cancers. This table comes from immunoSEQ multiplex PCR, and its TCRdb copy is limited to in-frame clones, with some not included. The repertoire includes 55,000 to 85,000 clones, about 90% of them detected once, and just over 0.3% sits in the top ten. Sequenced material: CD4+ or CD8+ T cells sorted from blood, taken in a trial of the OX40 agonist ivuxolimab. Receptor source: an adult with an advanced solid tumor such as melanoma, head and neck, liver or kidney cancer.

V gene TRBV30 combines with J gene TRBJ2-1; D uncertain. Trimming took off 0 bases at V and 5 bases at J, with 5 bases between the two ends. This CDR3 is 12 amino acids long. Germline V CDR1 and CDR2: GTSNPN, SVGIG (reference sequence). CDR3 sequence (DNA): TGTGCCTGGAGTGTCTCTAACAATGAGCAGTTCTTC. Its protein is CAWSVSNNEQFF.

V is TRBV6-6 and J is TRBJ2-7; possibly TRBD2 for D (5 bases). Trimming left V 0 bases short and J 3 bases short, with 12 bases between. Germline CDR1 is MNHNY and CDR2 is SVGAGI (reference sequence). The CDR3 sequence is 15 residues long. In DNA form, the CDR3 reads TGTGCCAGCAGTTACTCGGTGGGAGTGGACTACGAGCAGTACTTC. Translation: CASSYSVGVDYEQYF.

The chain has TRBV18 and TRBJ2-7; D call uncertain. CDR3 length: 12 amino acids. The V gene lost 2 bases and the J gene lost 5 bases, with 7 bases spanning the gap. The germline V gene encodes CDR1 KGHSH and CDR2 LQKENI. In nucleotides, the CDR3 is TGTGCCAGCTCACCAGCGACCCACGAGCAGTACTTC. Translating it yields CASSPATHEQYF.

This clone was detected a few times. V usage is TRBV28 and J usage is TRBJ2-7; 9 nucleotides agree with TRBD2. This CDR3 has 13 residues. Germline V gene data show CDR1 as MDHEN and CDR2 as SYDVKM. V dropped 6 bases and J dropped 1; count of bases not matched to a gene: 1. CDR3 DNA sequence: TGTGCCAGCAGCCTAGCGGGGTCCTACGAGCAGTACTTC. Protein: CASSLAGSYEQYF.

The J gene is TRBJ2-7, the V gene TRBV27; 11 bases fit TRBD2. Trimming cost V 6 bases and J 2 bases; bases outside gene matches: 0. Germline values: CDR1 MNHEY, CDR2 SMNVEV (reference sequence). The CDR3 is 13 amino acids. CDR3 loop: CASRLAGAYEQYF. Written as DNA, the CDR3 is TGTGCCAGCAGACTAGCGGGGGCCTACGAGCAGTACTTC.

This chain uses TRBV6-6 with TRBJ2-7, with D hard to call. V lost 4 bases and J 2 bases, leaving 6 bases between the germline ends. This CDR3 is 12 amino acids long. Germline CDR1 and CDR2: MNHNY and SVGAGI (reference sequence). The CDR3 region has the DNA TGTGCCAGCAGTTCCAATACCTACGAGCAGTACTTC. This encodes CASSSNTYEQYF.

V and J are TRBV6-5 and TRBJ1-4; the D gene is possibly TRBD1 (5 bases). CDR1 is MNHEY and CDR2 is SVGAGI in the germline V gene. This CDR3 is built from 16 residues. V was trimmed by 0 bases and J by 8 bases, leaving 16 bases between them. The CDR3 nucleotides read TGTGCCAGCAGTTACTCTTTAGTTGGGGCGGAGGAAAAACTGTTTTTT. Translation gives CASSYSLVGAEEKLFF.

V is TRBV5-6 and J is TRBJ2-5, with 8 positions matching TRBD2. V was clipped by 3 bases and J by 0 bases; unmatched bases: 1. The V gene's germline CDR1 is SGHDT and CDR2 YYEEEE. This CDR3 is built from 14 residues. The CDR3 nucleotides are TGTGCCAGCAGCTGGCGGGGGGACCAAGAGACCCAGTACTTC. This gives the protein CASSWRGDQETQYF.